This TCR beta chain was documented in a study of blood T cell repertoires in COVID-19. As for the study in general: Sources were T cells, B-cell-depleted T cells, or PBMCs; the material itself was cDNA or gDNA.

V lost 2 bases and J lost 0, with 11 bases in between. Per the germline V gene, CDR1 is SQVTM and CDR2 is ANQGSEA. This CDR3 contains 15 residues. Under the authors' procedure: Cell counts per sample came from amplifying reference gene primers. The method was immunoSEQ multiplex PCR; TCRdb's version includes in-frame clones alone and lacks a portion of them. The V and J calls and the clone size are those of that table, but D and trimming were determined from the DNA. The data show hundreds of thousands of clones, around 89% seen once. Cohorts were based on clinical histories the participants reported. Only one count was recorded for this clone.

The TCR comes from a woman between 25 and 40 years old who had recovered from COVID-19. The V and J genes are TRBV29-1 and TRBJ2-1; D may be TRBD2 (6 bases). Sequenced material: PBMCs or T cells enriched from blood (not recorded which). The CDR3 sequence: CSVELEGISYNEQFF. DNA of the CDR3: TGCAGCGTTGAATTGGAGGGGATCTCCTACAATGAGCAGTTCTTC.